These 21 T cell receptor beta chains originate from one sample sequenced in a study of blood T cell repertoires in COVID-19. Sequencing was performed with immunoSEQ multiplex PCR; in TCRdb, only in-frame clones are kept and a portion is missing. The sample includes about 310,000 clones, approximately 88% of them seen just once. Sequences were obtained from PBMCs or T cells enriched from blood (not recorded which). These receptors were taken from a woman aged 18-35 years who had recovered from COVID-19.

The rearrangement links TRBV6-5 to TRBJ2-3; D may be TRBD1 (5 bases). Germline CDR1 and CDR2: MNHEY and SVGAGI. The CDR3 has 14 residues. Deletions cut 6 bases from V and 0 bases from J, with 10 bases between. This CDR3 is CASSRERSTDTQYF. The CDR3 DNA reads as TGTGCCAGCAGCAGGGAACGGAGCACAGATACGCAGTATTTT.

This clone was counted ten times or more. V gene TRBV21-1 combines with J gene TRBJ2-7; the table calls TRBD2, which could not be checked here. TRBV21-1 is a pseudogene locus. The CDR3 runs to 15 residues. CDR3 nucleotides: TGTGCCAGCAGCTCCCGCGTGCCCCCCGCCTACGAGCAGTACTTC. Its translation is CASSSRVPPAYEQYF.

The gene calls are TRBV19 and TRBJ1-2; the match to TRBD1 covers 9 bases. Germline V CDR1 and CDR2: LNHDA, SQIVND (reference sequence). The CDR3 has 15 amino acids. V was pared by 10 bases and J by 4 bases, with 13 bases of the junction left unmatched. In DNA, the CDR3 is TGTGCCACCCCTCCCGGGACAGGGTCAATCTATGGCTACACCTTC. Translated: CATPPGTGSIYGYTF.

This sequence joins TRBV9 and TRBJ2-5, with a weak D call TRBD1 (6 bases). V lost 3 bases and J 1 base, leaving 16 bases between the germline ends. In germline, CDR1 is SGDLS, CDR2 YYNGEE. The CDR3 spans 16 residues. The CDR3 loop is CASSGIVQGPQETQYF. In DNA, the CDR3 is TGTGCCAGCAGCGGGATAGTACAGGGTCCCCAAGAGACCCAGTACTTC.

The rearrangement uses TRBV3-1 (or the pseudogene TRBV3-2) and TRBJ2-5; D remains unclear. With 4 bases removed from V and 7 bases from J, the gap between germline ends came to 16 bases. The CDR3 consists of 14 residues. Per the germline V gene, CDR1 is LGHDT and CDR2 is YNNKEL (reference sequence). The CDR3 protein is CASSPQANIGTQYF. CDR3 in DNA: TGTGCCAGCAGCCCCCAGGCCAACATAGGGACCCAGTACTTC.

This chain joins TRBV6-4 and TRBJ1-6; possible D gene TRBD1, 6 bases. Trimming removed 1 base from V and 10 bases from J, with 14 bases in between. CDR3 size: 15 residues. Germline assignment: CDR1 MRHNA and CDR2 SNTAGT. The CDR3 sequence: CASSDFGTLGSPLHF. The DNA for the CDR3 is TGTGCCAGCAGTGACTTCGGGACATTAGGCTCACCCCTCCACTTT.

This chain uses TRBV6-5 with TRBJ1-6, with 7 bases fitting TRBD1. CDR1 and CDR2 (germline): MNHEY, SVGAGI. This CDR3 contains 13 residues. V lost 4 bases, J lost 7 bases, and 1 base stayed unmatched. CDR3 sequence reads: CASSSTGNSPLHF. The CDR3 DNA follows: TGTGCCAGCAGTTCGACAGGGAATTCACCCCTCCACTTT.

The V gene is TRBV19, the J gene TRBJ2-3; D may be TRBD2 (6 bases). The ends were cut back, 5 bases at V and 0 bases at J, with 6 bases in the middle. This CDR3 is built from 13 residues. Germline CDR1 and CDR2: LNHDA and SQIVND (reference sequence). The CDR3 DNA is TGTGCCAGTAGTGGGACTAGCACAGATACGCAGTATTTT. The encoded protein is CASSGTSTDTQYF.

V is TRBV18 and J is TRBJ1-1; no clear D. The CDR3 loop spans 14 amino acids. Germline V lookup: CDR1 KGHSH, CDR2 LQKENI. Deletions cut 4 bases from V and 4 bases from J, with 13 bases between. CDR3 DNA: TGTGCCAGCTCACTGGTCGGGGATGGCACTGAAGCTTTCTTT. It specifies CASSLVGDGTEAFF.

The CDR3, as DNA: TGTGCCAGTAGTAGGGTGACAGGGAATTATGGCTACACCTTC. Amino acids: CASSRVTGNYGYTF. The genes are TRBV19 and TRBJ1-2; 7 nucleotides match TRBD1. J lost 5 bases, V lost 4 bases, and 7 bases had no gene match. Germline V CDR1 and CDR2: LNHDA, SQIVND (reference sequence). CDR3 length equals 14 residues. Combining the CDR3 with reference TRBV19 and TRBJ1-2 gives the whole variable domain DGGITQSPKYLFRKEGQNVTLSCEQNLNHDAMYWYRQDPGQGLRLIYYSQIVNDFQKGDIAEGYSVSREKKESFPLTVTSAQKNPTAFYLCASSRVTGNYGYTFGSGTRLTVV.

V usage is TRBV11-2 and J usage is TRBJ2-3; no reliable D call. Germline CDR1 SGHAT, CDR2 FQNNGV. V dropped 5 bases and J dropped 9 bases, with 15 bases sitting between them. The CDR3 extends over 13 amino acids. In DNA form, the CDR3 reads TGTGCCAGCAGCCCGAGGCGAACCGGCACGCAGTATTTT. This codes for CASSPRRTGTQYF.

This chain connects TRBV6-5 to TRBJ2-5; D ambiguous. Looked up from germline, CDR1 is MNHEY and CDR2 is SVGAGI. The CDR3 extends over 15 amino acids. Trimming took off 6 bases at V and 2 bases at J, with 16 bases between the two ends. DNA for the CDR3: TGTGCCAGCAGCTCACAGCCCTCGGTGCAAGAGACCCAGTACTTC. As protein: CASSSQPSVQETQYF.

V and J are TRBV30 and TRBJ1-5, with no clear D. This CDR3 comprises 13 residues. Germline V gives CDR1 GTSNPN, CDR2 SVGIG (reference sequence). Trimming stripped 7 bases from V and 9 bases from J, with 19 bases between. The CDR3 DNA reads TGTGCCTCGAAAGAGACAAGTTTAGGGCCCCAGCATTTT. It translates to CASKETSLGPQHF.

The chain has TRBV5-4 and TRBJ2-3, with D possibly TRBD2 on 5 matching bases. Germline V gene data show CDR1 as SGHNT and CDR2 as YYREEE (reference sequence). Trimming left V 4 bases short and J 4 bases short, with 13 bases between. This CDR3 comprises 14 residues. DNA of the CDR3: TGTGCCAGCAGCAAAAGTACAGCGGCAGATACGCAGTATTTT. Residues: CASSKSTAADTQYF.

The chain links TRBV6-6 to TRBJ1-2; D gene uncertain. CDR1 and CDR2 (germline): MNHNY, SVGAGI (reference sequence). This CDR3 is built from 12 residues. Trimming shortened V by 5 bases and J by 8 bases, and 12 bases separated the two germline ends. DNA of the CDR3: TGTGCCAGCAGTCGATCGAGTTCAGGCTACACCTTC. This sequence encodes CASSRSSSGYTF.

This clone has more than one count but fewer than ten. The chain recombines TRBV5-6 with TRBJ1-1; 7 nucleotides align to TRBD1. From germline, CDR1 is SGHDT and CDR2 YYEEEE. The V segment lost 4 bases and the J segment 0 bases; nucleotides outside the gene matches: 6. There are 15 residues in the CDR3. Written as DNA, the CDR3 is TGTGCCAGCAGCCCGCAGGGGGGATTGAACACTGAAGCTTTCTTT. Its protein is CASSPQGGLNTEAFF.

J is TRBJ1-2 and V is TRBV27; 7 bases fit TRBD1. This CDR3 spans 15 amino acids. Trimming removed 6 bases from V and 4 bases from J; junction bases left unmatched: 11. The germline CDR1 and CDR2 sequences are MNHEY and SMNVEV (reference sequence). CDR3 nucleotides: TGTGCCAGCAGCAGAAACAGGGGTGAGGCCTATGGCTACACCTTC. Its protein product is CASSRNRGEAYGYTF.

CDR3 bases: TGCGCCAGCAGTACGACAGGGGTGTGGGAAGCTTTCTTT. It yields the protein CASSTTGVWEAFF. The chain uses TRBV10-2 and TRBJ1-1, with 8 bases that match TRBD1. Unmatched junction bases numbered 7, after V lost 5 bases and J lost 8 bases. The CDR3 is 13 residues long. The germline V gene has CDR1 WSHSY and CDR2 SAAADI.

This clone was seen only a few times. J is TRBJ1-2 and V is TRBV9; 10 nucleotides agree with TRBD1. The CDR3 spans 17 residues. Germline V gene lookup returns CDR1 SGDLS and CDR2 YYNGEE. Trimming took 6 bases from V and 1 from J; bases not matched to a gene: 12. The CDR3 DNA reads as TGTGCCAGCACCGCCACGGGACAGGGGCCCGATAACTATGGCTACACCTTC. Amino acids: CASTATGQGPDNYGYTF.

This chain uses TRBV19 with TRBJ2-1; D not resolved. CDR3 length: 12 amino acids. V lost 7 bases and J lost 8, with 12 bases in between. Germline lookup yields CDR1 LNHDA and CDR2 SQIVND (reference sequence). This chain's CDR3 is CASIARNDEQFF. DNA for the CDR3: TGTGCCAGTATTGCTAGAAATGATGAGCAGTTCTTC.

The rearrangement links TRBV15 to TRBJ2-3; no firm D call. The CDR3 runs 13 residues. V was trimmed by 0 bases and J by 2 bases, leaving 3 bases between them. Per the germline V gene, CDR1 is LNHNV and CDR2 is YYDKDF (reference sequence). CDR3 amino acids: CATSRDYTDTQYF. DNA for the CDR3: TGTGCCACCAGCAGAGATTACACAGATACGCAGTATTTT. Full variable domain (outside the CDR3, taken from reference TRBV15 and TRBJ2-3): DAMVIQNPRYQVTQFGKPVTLSCSQTLNHNVMYWYQQKSSQAPKLLFHYYDKDFNNEADTPDNFQSRRPNTSFCFLDIRSPGLGDTAMYLCATSRDYTDTQYFGPGTRLTVL.